Following are 10 T cell receptor beta chains from one sample sequenced in a study of cytomegalovirus exposure and HLA in healthy donors. In the PCR, 60 Vbeta and 13 Jbeta primers were used. Sequencing used immunoSEQ multiplex PCR; TCRdb keeps in-frame clones, though not all of them. The sample contains tens of thousands of clones, around 78% of which appear only once. The specimen was PBMCs. The receptors shown here come from a man in his forties in good health and CMV-seronegative.

The chain uses TRBV2 and TRBJ2-7; 12 bases map to TRBD1. The CDR3 covers 17 residues. Germline V CDR1 and CDR2: SNHLY, FYNNEI. J was trimmed by 3 bases and V by 5 bases; bases with no gene match: 11. The CDR3 spells CASSPEAGQGAVYEQYF. CDR3 sequence (DNA): TGTGCCAGCAGTCCGGAAGCGGGACAGGGGGCCGTCTACGAGCAGTACTTC.

As concerns this clone: It is likely a read error, because the conserved phenylalanine at the end of the CDR3 is missing. This rearrangement joins TRBV19 to TRBJ1-5, with D tentatively TRBD1 (6 bases). The germline V and J ends were trimmed by 4 bases and 8 bases, with 15 bases remaining between them. Germline CDR1 is LNHDA and CDR2 is SQIVND (reference sequence). There are 14 residues in the CDR3. CDR3 coding DNA: TGTGCCAGTAGTACGTCCAGGGGAGTAGAGCCCCAGCATCTT. This sequence encodes CASSTSRGVEPQHL.

The chain joins TRBV5-4 to TRBJ1-2; 10 bases align to TRBD1. CDR1 and CDR2 (germline): SGHNT, YYREEE (reference sequence). J lost 4 bases, V lost 4 bases, and 4 bases had no gene match. The length of the CDR3 is 14 residues. This chain's CDR3 is CASSQDRGGYGYTF. The DNA for the CDR3 is TGTGCCAGCAGCCAGGACAGGGGGGGCTATGGCTACACCTTC.

This clone showed up just once. The rearrangement uses TRBV28 and TRBJ2-7, with TRBD2 matching 9 bases. V was clipped by 7 bases and J by 6 bases; unmatched bases: 10. The V gene's germline CDR1 is MDHEN and CDR2 SYDVKM. The CDR3 length is 14 residues. The CDR3 coding sequence is TGTGCCAGCACCAATCGAGGACTAGCGAGCGAGCAGTACTTC. The encoded protein is CASTNRGLASEQYF.

The V call is TRBV27, the J call TRBJ2-6; 9 bases match TRBD1. V was clipped by 5 bases and J by 0 bases; unmatched bases: 8. Germline values: CDR1 MNHEY, CDR2 SMNVEV (reference sequence). The CDR3 spans 18 residues. The CDR3 DNA reads as TGTGCCAGCAGTGGGCCGGGACAGGGTCTCTCTGGGGCCAACGTCCTGACTTTC. Translated: CASSGPGQGLSGANVLTF.

CDR3 nucleotides: TGTGCCAGCAGCTTGGCGAGCGGGAGGGTCTACGAGCAGTACTTC. Translation gives CASSLASGRVYEQYF. The gene calls are TRBV5-4 and TRBJ2-7; 10 bases agree with TRBD2. This CDR3 contains 15 residues. J gave up 3 bases and V 0 bases, and 3 bases lay outside the gene matches. Germline assignment: CDR1 SGHNT and CDR2 YYREEE (reference sequence).

This rearrangement joins TRBV27 to TRBJ2-1; 10 bases are shared with TRBD1. V was clipped by 5 bases and J by 7 bases; unmatched bases: 8. From germline, CDR1 is MNHEY and CDR2 SMNVEV (reference sequence). The CDR3 loop spans 15 amino acids. The CDR3 DNA follows: TGTGCCAGCAGTAGGAGCCGGGACAGGGGTAATGAGCAGTTCTTC. Protein product: CASSRSRDRGNEQFF.

The chain combines TRBV7-2 with TRBJ2-7, with 7 nucleotides matching TRBD2. Germline trimming cut 6 bases from V and 4 bases from J; bases unmatched to any gene: 6. Germline V gene lookup returns CDR1 SGHTA and CDR2 FQGNSA. This CDR3 comprises 13 residues. The CDR3: CASRGSGGYEQYF. The CDR3, as DNA: TGTGCCAGCAGGGGTTCCGGGGGGTACGAGCAGTACTTC.

J is TRBJ2-7 and V is TRBV29-1; D might be TRBD2 (6 bases). This CDR3 is 13 amino acids long. V was shortened by 3 bases and J by 3 bases, with 12 bases between the two germline ends. Germline CDR1 and CDR2: SQVTM and ANQGSEA. This chain's CDR3 is CSVEGRRGYEQYF. The DNA of the CDR3 is TGCAGCGTTGAGGGACGGCGGGGCTACGAGCAGTACTTC.

This chain uses TRBV12-5 with TRBJ2-3; 8 bases match TRBD2. Trimming removed 6 bases from V and 4 bases from J; junction bases left unmatched: 9. This CDR3 is built from 15 residues. CDR1 is LGHNT, CDR2 FRNRAP, per germline. CDR3 nucleotides: TGTGCTAGTGGAAACCGTAGCGGGGCCTCAGATACGCAGTATTTT. It is translated as CASGNRSGASDTQYF.